This is a list of T cell receptor beta chains from one sample in a study of T cells in Graves' hyperthyroidism and ophthalmopathy. MiXCR was run by TCRdb on the multiplex PCR reads, yielding one entry per CDR3 protein. This table has 300,000 to 350,000 distinct CDR3 sequences, roughly a fifth appearing once. Sequencing was performed on blood. The receptor set was obtained from a woman in her 50s with Graves' hyperthyroidism. The CDR3 runs from the conserved cysteine through the conserved F or W. Fields, in order: J gene, V gene, CDR3 protein.

J: TRBJ1-1
V: TRBV4-1
CDR3: CASSQEGNLLAEAFF

J: TRBJ2-3
V: TRBV7-2
CDR3: CASSLSSGRGDTQYF

J: TRBJ2-1
V: TRBV7-2
CDR3: CASSLSGRANYEQFF

J: TRBJ2-3
V: TRBV18
CDR3: CASSPTGLAGSGTDTQYF

J: TRBJ2-1
V: TRBV4-2
CDR3: CASSQGGGGAGEQFF

J: TRBJ2-5
V: TRBV5-1
CDR3: CASSLNGREGETQYF

J: TRBJ1-2
V: TRBV7-9
CDR3: CASSPLQGRTNYGYTF

J: TRBJ1-2
V: TRBV7-9
CDR3: CASSLAGEQLARGYTF

J: TRBJ2-4
V: TRBV5-1
CDR3: CASRRGLAGASSNIQYF

J: TRBJ2-1
V: TRBV6-1
CDR3: CASSTNIIGSNEQFF

J: TRBJ1-1
V: TRBV6-1
CDR3: CASSEFWEMNTEAFF

J: TRBJ2-2
V: TRBV20-1
CDR3: CSARERTSGSRGGELFF

J: TRBJ2-1
V: TRBV6-1
CDR3: CASGWVQGLSYNEQFF

J: TRBJ2-1
V: TRBV7-9
CDR3: CASRVGGAHEQFF

J: TRBJ1-4
V: TRBV6-1
CDR3: CASRSLTGMAEKLFF

J: TRBJ2-5
V: TRBV28
CDR3: CASRGRDRELEETQYF

J: TRBJ2-2
V: TRBV9
CDR3: CASSGIDRAGTGELFF

J: TRBJ1-2
V: TRBV10-1
CDR3: CASSDGFGNGYTF

J: TRBJ1-6
V: TRBV28
CDR3: CASRPTGSPLHF

J: TRBJ2-6
V: TRBV6-1
CDR3: CASSGGQGLLSGANVLTF

J: TRBJ1-2
V: TRBV7-7
CDR3: CASSPHTFPGTGYGYTF

J: TRBJ2-1
V: TRBV6-6
CDR3: CASSYPGVGNEQFF